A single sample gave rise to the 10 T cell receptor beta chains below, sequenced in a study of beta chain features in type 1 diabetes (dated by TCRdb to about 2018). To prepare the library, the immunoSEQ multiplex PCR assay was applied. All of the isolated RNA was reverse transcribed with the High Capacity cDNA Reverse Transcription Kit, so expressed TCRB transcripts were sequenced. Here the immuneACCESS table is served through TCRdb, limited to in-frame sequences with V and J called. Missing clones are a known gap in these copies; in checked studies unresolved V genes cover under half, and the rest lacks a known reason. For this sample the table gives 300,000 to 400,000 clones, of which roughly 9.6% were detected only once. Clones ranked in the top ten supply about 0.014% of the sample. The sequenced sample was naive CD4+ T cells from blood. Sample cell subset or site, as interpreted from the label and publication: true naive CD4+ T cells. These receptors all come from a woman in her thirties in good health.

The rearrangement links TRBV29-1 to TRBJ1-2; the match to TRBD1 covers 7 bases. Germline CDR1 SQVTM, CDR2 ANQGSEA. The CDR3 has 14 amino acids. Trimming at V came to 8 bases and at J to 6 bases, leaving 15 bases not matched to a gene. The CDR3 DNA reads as TGCAGCTTCCTGAGAATTGGTACAGGGGATGGCTACACCTTC. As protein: CSFLRIGTGDGYTF.

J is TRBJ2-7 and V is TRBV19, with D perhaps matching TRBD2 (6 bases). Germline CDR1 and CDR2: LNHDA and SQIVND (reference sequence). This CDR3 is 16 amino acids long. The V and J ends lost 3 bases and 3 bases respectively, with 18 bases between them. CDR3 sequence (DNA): TGTGCCAGTAGTATTGTGAGCCGGACTACCTTCTACGAGCAGTACTTC. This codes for CASSIVSRTTFYEQYF.

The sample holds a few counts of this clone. The CDR3 loop reads CASSQVTSGSNYEQYF. The CDR3 DNA is TGTGCCAGCAGCCAAGTCACTAGCGGGAGTAACTACGAGCAGTACTTC. This chain uses TRBV4-2 with TRBJ2-7; 11 bases match TRBD2. The CDR3 sequence is 16 residues long. With 1 base clipped from V and 3 bases from J, the junction kept 5 bases outside the gene matches. Germline CDR1 reads LGHNA; CDR2 reads YNFKEQ.

The CDR3 region is CASSLAGGPGPADTQYF. As DNA, the CDR3 is TGTGCCAGTAGCCTAGCGGGAGGGCCGGGGCCCGCAGATACGCAGTATTTT. The chain has TRBV19 and TRBJ2-3; 12 positions agree with TRBD2. The length of the CDR3 is 17 residues. V lost 6 bases, J lost 4 bases, and 11 bases stayed unmatched. Per the germline V gene, CDR1 is LNHDA and CDR2 is SQIVND (reference sequence).

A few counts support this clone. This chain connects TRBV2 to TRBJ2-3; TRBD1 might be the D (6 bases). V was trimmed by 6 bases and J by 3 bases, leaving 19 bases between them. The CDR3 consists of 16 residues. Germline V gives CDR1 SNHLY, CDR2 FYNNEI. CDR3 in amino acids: CASSTGSIGHTDTQYF. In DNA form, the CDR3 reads TGTGCCAGCAGCACAGGGAGCATCGGTCATACAGATACGCAGTATTTT.

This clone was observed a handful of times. CDR3: CASSVTDRGWAQVGYTF. The CDR3 DNA follows: TGTGCCAGCAGCGTAACGGACAGGGGGTGGGCTCAGGTTGGCTACACCTTC. The chain links TRBV9 to TRBJ1-2; 10 positions match TRBD1. Germline V lookup: CDR1 SGDLS, CDR2 YYNGEE. The CDR3 extends over 17 amino acids. With 1 base clipped from V and 7 bases from J, the junction kept 13 bases outside the gene matches.

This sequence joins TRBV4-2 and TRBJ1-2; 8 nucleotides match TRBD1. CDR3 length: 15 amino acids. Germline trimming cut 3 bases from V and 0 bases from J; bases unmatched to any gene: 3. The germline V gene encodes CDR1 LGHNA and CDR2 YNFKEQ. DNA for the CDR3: TGTGCCAGCAGCCAGGGACAGGAACCTAACTATGGCTACACCTTC. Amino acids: CASSQGQEPNYGYTF.

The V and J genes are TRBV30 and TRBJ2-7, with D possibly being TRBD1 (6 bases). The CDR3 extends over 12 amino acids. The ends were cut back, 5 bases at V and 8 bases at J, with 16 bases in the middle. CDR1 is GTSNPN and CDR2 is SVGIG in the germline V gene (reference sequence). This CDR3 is CAWDRTGNKQYF. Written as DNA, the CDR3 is TGTGCCTGGGACAGAACAGGGAACAAGCAGTACTTC.

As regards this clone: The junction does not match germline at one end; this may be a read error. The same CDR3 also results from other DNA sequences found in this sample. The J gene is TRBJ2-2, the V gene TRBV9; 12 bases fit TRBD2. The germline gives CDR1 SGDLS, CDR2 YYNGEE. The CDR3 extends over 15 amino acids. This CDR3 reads CASSVGLAGAGELFF. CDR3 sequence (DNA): TGTGCCAGCAGCGTAGGACTAGCGGGAGCCGGTGAGCTGTTTTTT.

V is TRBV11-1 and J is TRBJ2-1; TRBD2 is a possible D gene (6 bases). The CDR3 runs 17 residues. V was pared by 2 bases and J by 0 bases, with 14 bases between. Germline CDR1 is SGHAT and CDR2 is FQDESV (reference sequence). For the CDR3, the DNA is TGTGCCAGCAGCTTAAACGGCGGGGTTAGCTCCTACAATGAGCAGTTCTTC. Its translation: CASSLNGGVSSYNEQFF. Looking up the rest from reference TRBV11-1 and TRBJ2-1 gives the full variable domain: EAEVAQSPRYKITEKSQAVAFWCDPISGHATLYWYRQILGQGPELLVQFQDESVVDDSQLPKDRFSAERLKGVDSTLKIQPAELGDSAMYLCASSLNGGVSSYNEQFFGPGTRLTVL.